The rows below give T cell receptor beta chains drawn from one sample of a study of T cell responses to AZD1222 COVID-19 vaccine. The repertoire was sequenced with immunoSEQ multiplex PCR; TCRdb's copy has only in-frame clones and lacks some. Altogether under 150,000 clones are present, 92% being singletons, with the ten largest covering 9.3%. The starting material was peripheral blood, obtained 28 days after the second AZD1222 dose. All receptors derive from an adult who received the AZD1222 COVID-19 vaccine. The CDR3 runs from the conserved cysteine through the conserved F or W. D genes are given only for firm matches. Rows may omit the clone size; those that give it use once, few, many or a size class.

>TRBD2|TRBJ2-7|TRBV7-9|.
CASTILAGGLEQYF
TGTGCCAGCACCATACTAGCGGGAGGGCTCGAGCAGTACTTC
>.|TRBJ2-7|TRBV18|.
CASSPPYSSYEQYF
TGTGCCAGCTCACCACCTTACAGCTCCTACGAGCAGTACTTC
>.|TRBJ2-7|TRBV19|once
CASSPTGNYEQYF
TGTGCCAGTAGTCCAACAGGGAACTACGAGCAGTACTTC
>.|TRBJ1-1|TRBV5-6|.
CASSFWGGNTEAFF
TGTGCCAGCAGCTTTTGGGGCGGGAACACTGAAGCTTTCTTT
>TRBD2|TRBJ2-1|TRBV7-3|.
CASSLRSASGGGPRNEQFF
TGTGCCAGCAGCTTACGGTCAGCGTCGGGGGGAGGGCCCCGAAATGAGCAGTTCTTC
>.|TRBJ2-2|TRBV7-2|once
CASSLTAPNTGELFF
TGTGCCAGCAGCTTGACAGCTCCAAACACCGGGGAGCTGTTTTTT
>.|TRBJ1-1|TRBV19|.
CATRRGGYVTEAFF
TGTGCCACCCGACGGGGGGGATATGTCACTGAAGCTTTCTTT
>.|TRBJ1-1|TRBV2|.
CASNRDTEAFF
TGTGCCAGCAATAGGGACACTGAAGCTTTCTTT
>TRBD2|TRBJ2-7|TRBV4-1|.
CASSHGTNEQYF
TGCGCCAGCAGCCACGGGACTAACGAGCAGTACTTC
>TRBD1|TRBJ1-4|TRBV5-5|.
CASSLQGARGTNEKLFF
TGTGCCAGCAGCTTACAGGGGGCAAGAGGGACTAATGAAAAACTGTTTTTT
>.|TRBJ2-3|TRBV20-1|.
CSASPWSTRQDTQYF
TGCAGTGCTAGTCCGTGGTCGACTCGGCAAGATACGCAGTATTTT
>TRBD1|TRBJ1-6|TRBV28|.
CASSLRTGGHSPLHF
TGTGCCAGCAGTCTCAGGACAGGGGGTCACTCACCCCTCCACTTT
>TRBD1|TRBJ1-1|TRBV10-3|.
CAISPLPGTENSNTEAFF
TGTGCCATCAGTCCACTCCCCGGGACAGAAAATTCTAACACTGAAGCTTTCTTT
>.|TRBJ1-5|TRBV4-2|once
CASSRHTTGDGQPQHF
TGTGCCAGCAGCCGACATACCACAGGTGACGGTCAGCCCCAGCATTTT
>TRBD1|TRBJ2-7|TRBV28|once
CASSSGQGRTYEQYF
TGTGCCAGCAGTTCAGGACAGGGGCGTACCTACGAGCAGTACTTC
>.|TRBJ1-2|TRBV2|.
CASSEAAWGAGGGYTF
TGTGCCAGCAGTGAAGCGGCGTGGGGCGCTGGGGGTGGCTACACCTTC
>TRBD1|TRBJ1-6|TRBV18|once
CASSPTLAGGSSPLHF
TGTGCCAGCTCACCGACCCTAGCAGGGGGAAGTTCACCCCTCCACTTT
>TRBD1|TRBJ1-2|TRBV6-2/TRBV6-3|.
CASSYPADRVKFANYGYTF
TGTGCCAGCAGTTATCCGGCGGACAGGGTGAAATTCGCTAACTATGGCTACACCTTC
>TRBD1|TRBJ2-7|TRBV6-5|.
CASRGSRGPHEQYF
TGTGCCAGCAGAGGATCCAGGGGGCCCCACGAGCAGTACTTC
>.|TRBJ2-1|TRBV28|.
CASSSSAASSYNEQFF
TGTGCCAGCAGTTCCTCGGCAGCTAGCTCCTACAATGAGCAGTTCTTC
>.|TRBJ1-1|TRBV6-5|.
CASSSLEQGIAEAFF
TGTGCCAGCAGTTCCCTTGAACAGGGAATAGCTGAAGCTTTCTTT
>.|TRBJ1-6|TRBV6-5|.
CASNWDGNNSPLHF
TGTGCCAGCAACTGGGACGGTAATAATTCACCCCTCCACTTT
>TRBD2|TRBJ2-3|TRBV6-5|.
CASSYRLAATDTQYF
TGTGCCAGCAGTTACCGACTAGCGGCCACAGATACGCAGTATTTT
>.|TRBJ1-5|TRBV6-6|.
CASSYSFPASNQPQHF
TGTGCCAGCAGTTACTCGTTTCCTGCCAGCAATCAGCCCCAGCATTTT
>.|TRBJ1-5|TRBV18|.
CASSPPGGSNQPQHF
TGTGCCAGCTCACCACCGGGAGGGAGCAATCAGCCCCAGCATTTT
>TRBD1|TRBJ2-2|TRBV29-1|.
CSVKDRGNTGELFF
TGCAGCGTGAAGGACAGGGGGAACACCGGGGAGCTGTTTTTT
>.|TRBJ1-1|TRBV2|.
CASTPPVGGNRRFEAFF
TGTGCCAGCACCCCCCCAGTTGGGGGTAACCGACGATTTGAAGCTTTCTTT
>TRBD2|TRBJ2-7|TRBV9|.
CASSDTSAGREQYF
TGTGCCAGCAGCGACACTAGCGCGGGGAGAGAGCAGTACTTC
>.|TRBJ1-2|TRBV28|.
CASSVRGNYGYTF
TGTGCCAGCAGCGTTCGAGGTAACTATGGCTACACCTTC
>.|TRBJ1-1|TRBV14|.
CASSQERGVKAFF
TGTGCCAGCAGCCAAGAAAGGGGAGTGAAGGCTTTCTTT
>TRBD1|TRBJ2-5|TRBV11-2|.
CASSLVPTGVETQYF
TGTGCCAGCAGCTTAGTACCGACAGGGGTGGAGACCCAGTACTTC
>TRBD2|TRBJ2-7|TRBV5-4|once
CASSLGGERGSYEQYF
TGTGCCAGCAGCTTGGGAGGGGAGCGGGGCTCCTACGAGCAGTACTTC
>TRBD2|TRBJ2-1|TRBV29-1|.
CSVEVGPAGGPYNEQFF
TGCAGCGTTGAAGTGGGTCCAGCGGGAGGGCCGTACAATGAGCAGTTCTTC
>.|TRBJ1-2|TRBV28|.
CASRRVLGNYGYTF
TGTGCCAGCAGGAGGGTACTGGGGAACTATGGCTACACCTTC
>.|TRBJ1-5|TRBV19|.
CASSITGDMGNQPQHF
TGTGCCAGTAGTATCACTGGAGATATGGGCAATCAGCCCCAGCATTTT
>.|TRBJ2-2|TRBV5-6|.
CASSLEGAVYTGELFF
TGTGCCAGCAGCTTGGAAGGGGCGGTTTACACCGGGGAGCTGTTTTTT
>.|TRBJ1-1|TRBV7-8|.
CASSLDANTEAFF
TGTGCCAGCAGCTTAGACGCGAACACTGAAGCTTTCTTT
>.|TRBJ1-1|TRBV27|few
CASSWARVNTEAFF
TGTGCCAGCAGTTGGGCCAGGGTCAACACTGAAGCTTTCTTT
>.|TRBJ2-2|TRBV5-1|.
CASSLAGPSTGELFF
TGCGCCAGCAGCTTGGCAGGGCCGAGCACCGGGGAGCTGTTTTTT
>.|TRBJ1-4|TRBV10-2|.
CASSESTRAKVELFF
TGCGCCAGCAGTGAGTCGACCAGGGCCAAAGTGGAACTGTTTTTT
>TRBD2|TRBJ2-1|TRBV3-1/TRBV3-2|.
CASSHGLAGGSYNEQFF
TGTGCCAGCAGCCACGGACTAGCGGGAGGATCCTACAATGAGCAGTTCTTC
>.|TRBJ1-2|TRBV3-1/TRBV3-2|.
CASSRGGHPNYGYTF
TGTGCCAGCAGTCGGGGGGGGCATCCTAACTATGGCTACACCTTC
>TRBD1|TRBJ1-1|TRBV9|few
CASSVGDSVTEAFF
TGTGCCAGCAGCGTAGGGGACAGTGTCACTGAAGCTTTCTTT
>.|TRBJ1-4|TRBV3-1/TRBV3-2|.
CASSALGATNEKLFF
TGTGCCAGCAGCGCCCTGGGGGCAACTAATGAAAAACTGTTTTTT
>.|TRBJ1-4|TRBV19|.
CASRRDPGEKLFF
TGTGCCAGTAGACGGGACCCTGGTGAAAAACTGTTTTTT
>.|TRBJ2-7|TRBV16|.
CASSLGRVEQYF
TGTGCCAGCAGCCTTGGCAGGGTCGAGCAGTACTTC
>TRBD1|TRBJ1-2|TRBV7-2|.
CASSSRDRDYGYTF
TGTGCCAGCAGCTCGAGGGACAGGGACTATGGCTACACCTTC
>TRBD1|TRBJ2-1|TRBV28|.
CASRGTGGFFEQFF
TGTGCCAGCAGAGGGACAGGGGGCTTTTTTGAGCAGTTCTTC